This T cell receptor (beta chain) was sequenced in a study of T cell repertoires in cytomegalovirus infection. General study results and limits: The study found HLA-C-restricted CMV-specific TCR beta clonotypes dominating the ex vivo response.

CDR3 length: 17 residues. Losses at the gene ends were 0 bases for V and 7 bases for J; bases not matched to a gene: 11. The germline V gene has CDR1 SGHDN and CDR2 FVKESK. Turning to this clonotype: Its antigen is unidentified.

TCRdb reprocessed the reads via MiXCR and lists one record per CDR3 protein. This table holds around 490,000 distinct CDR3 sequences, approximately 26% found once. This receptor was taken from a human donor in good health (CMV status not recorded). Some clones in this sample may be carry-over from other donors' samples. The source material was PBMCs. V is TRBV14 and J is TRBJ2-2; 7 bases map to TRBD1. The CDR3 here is CASSQEGQWGIDGELFF. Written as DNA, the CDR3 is TGTGCCAGCAGCCAAGAGGGACAGTGGGGGATTGACGGGGAGCTGTTTTTT.